Each of the 12 T cell receptor beta chains below was sequenced from the same sample in a study of regulatory T cells in long-lasting Graves disease. HTBI primers from iRepertoire and Arm-PCR of CDR3 regions yielded the TCR beta libraries. TCRdb used MiXCR to reprocess the multiplex PCR reads, holding one entry per CDR3 protein. The repertoire has 400,000 to 500,000 distinct CDR3 sequences, around 21% of them found once; the top ten carry roughly 8%. As to time point: persistent/refractory GD, antithyroid drugs over 5 years with positive TRAb. The TCR library used RNA extracted from PBMCs. The sequenced sample was peripheral blood mononuclear cells (PBMCs), obtained when the disease was refractory, from a patient treated with antithyroid drugs. Receptors originate from a female donor with Graves disease.

This clonotype has ten or more counts. The rearrangement joins TRBV7-9 to TRBJ2-7, with D perhaps assigned TRBD1 or TRBD2 (6 bases each). In germline, CDR1 is SEHNR, CDR2 FQNEAQ (reference sequence). The CDR3 runs to 15 residues. Trimming left V 5 bases short and J 3 bases short, with 17 bases between. CDR3 region: CASSPRGGTYYEQYF. The CDR3 DNA follows: TGTGCCAGCAGCCCAAGAGGGGGGACCTACTACGAGCAGTACTTC.

This clonotype was recorded at least ten times. The chain recombines TRBV7-2 with TRBJ1-1, with a possible D match to TRBD1 (5 bases). Germline V gives CDR1 SGHTA, CDR2 FQGNSA. V dropped 1 base and J dropped 9 bases, with 15 bases sitting between them. This CDR3 is built from 14 residues. The CDR3 loop is CASSLGGWEGKAFF. Here the CDR3 DNA reads TGTGCCAGCAGCTTAGGGGGATGGGAGGGGAAAGCTTTCTTT.

The chain couples TRBV2 to TRBJ2-3; D might be TRBD1 (5 bases). V lost 0 bases to trimming and J lost 3 bases, with 10 bases between them. The CDR3 totals 15 residues. Germline loops: CDR1 SNHLY, CDR2 FYNNEI. CDR3 DNA sequence: TGTGCCAGCAGTGAAGCAAGGGGTCCAACAGATACGCAGTATTTT. Amino acid sequence: CASSEARGPTDTQYF.

This clonotype was recorded at least ten times. V is TRBV12-3 or TRBV12-4 and J is TRBJ1-2; D possibly corresponds to TRBD1 (6 bases). This CDR3 is built from 14 residues. V was pared by 3 bases and J by 4 bases, with 12 bases between. CDR3 in amino acids: CASSFGRGIYGYTF. DNA of the CDR3: TGTGCCAGCAGTTTCGGCAGGGGAATCTATGGCTACACCTTC.

This clonotype occurred many times. The chain combines TRBV28 with TRBJ2-2; D possibly corresponds to TRBD2 (6 bases). V lost 5 bases, J lost 5 bases, and 15 bases lay in between. This CDR3 is 15 amino acids long. Germline lookup yields CDR1 MDHEN and CDR2 SYDVKM. The chain's CDR3 is CASSPMAGRTGELFF. The CDR3 nucleotides are TGTGCCAGCAGTCCCATGGCAGGGAGGACCGGGGAGCTGTTTTTT.

The V and J genes are TRBV7-2 and TRBJ1-2; tentatively, D is TRBD1 (6 bases). V was shortened by 3 bases and J by 7 bases, with 21 bases between the two germline ends. Germline CDR1 and CDR2: SGHTA and FQGNSA. The CDR3 consists of 16 residues. For the CDR3, the DNA is TGTGCCAGCAGCTTCCCAACGGCCACAGGGATGGGTGGCTACACCTTC. Its translation is CASSFPTATGMGGYTF.

Comment on this clonotype: A much larger clone is a single base away; this may be a read error. This chain connects TRBV7-8 to TRBJ2-2; unclear D gene. The CDR3 runs 14 residues. The germline CDR1 and CDR2 sequences are SGHVS and FQNEAQ. In nucleotides, the CDR3 is TGTGTCAGCAGCTGGCGGACGAACACCGGGGAGCTGTTTTTT. This codes for CVSSWRTNTGELFF.

A note on this clonotype: A clone one base away is much larger, so this may be a read error. This rearrangement joins TRBV11-2 to TRBJ2-7; 8 nucleotides agree with TRBD2. CDR1 and CDR2 from the germline V gene are SGHAT and FQNNGV. The CDR3 is 15 amino acids. CDR3 loop: CASSFASGPTYEQHF. CDR3 nucleotide sequence: TGTGCCAGCAGCTTTGCTAGCGGGCCAACCTACGAGCAGCACTTC. The full variable domain, with the rest looked up from reference TRBV11-2 and TRBJ2-7, is EAGVAQSPRYKIIEKRQSVAFWCNPISGHATLYWYQQILGQGPKLLIQFQNNGVVDDSQLPKDRFSAERLKGVDSTLKIQPAKLEDSAVYLCASSFASGPTYEQHFGPGTRLTVT.

This clonotype was observed many times. The V call is TRBV3-1, the J call TRBJ2-7; D gene unclear. V lost 2 bases and J 6 bases, leaving 8 bases between the germline ends. The CDR3 length is 12 residues. CDR1 LGHDT and CDR2 YNNKEL come from the germline V gene (reference sequence). The CDR3 DNA sequence: TGTGCCAGCAGCCAAACTCTCAGCGAGCAGTACTTC. Amino acids: CASSQTLSEQYF.

This clonotype was picked up many times. The chain recombines TRBV28 with TRBJ2-7; 9 nucleotides align to TRBD1. After removal of 8 bases from V and 7 bases from J, the junction contained 12 bases not matched to a gene. The CDR3 sequence is 14 residues long. CDR1 is MDHEN and CDR2 is SYDVKM in the germline V gene. For the CDR3, the DNA is TGTGCCAGCGGGGCACAGGGGGCGCCTCGGGAGCAGTACTTC. Amino acids: CASGAQGAPREQYF.

V gene TRBV7-2 combines with J gene TRBJ1-3; D is unresolved. Germline V gene sequence: CDR1 SGHTA, CDR2 FQGNSA. The V and J ends lost 1 base and 0 bases respectively, with 7 bases between them. The CDR3 totals 15 residues. The CDR3 DNA reads TGTGCCAGCAGCTTAGAGGGCTTCTCTGGAAACACCATATATTTT. Translation: CASSLEGFSGNTIYF. Looking up the rest from reference TRBV7-2 and TRBJ1-3 gives the full variable domain: GAGVSQSPSNKVTEKGKDVELRCDPISGHTALYWYRQSLGQGLEFLIYFQGNSAPDKSGLPSDRFSAERTGGSVSTLTIQRTQQEDSAVYLCASSLEGFSGNTIYFGEGSWLTVV.

In this sample, this clonotype turned up many times. J is TRBJ2-5 and V is TRBV6-2 or TRBV6-3; D not certain. Deletions cut 4 bases from V and 5 bases from J, with 17 bases between. CDR1 and CDR2 from the germline V gene are MNHEY and SVGEGT. CDR3 length: 15 amino acids. CDR3 in amino acids: CASSSSRTRSETQYF. DNA for the CDR3: TGTGCCAGCAGTTCCTCCCGGACCAGGTCGGAGACCCAGTACTTC.